A selection of T cell receptor beta chains follows, all from one sample in a study of Ad26.COV2.S vaccination and SARS-CoV-2 variants. Sequencing used immunoSEQ multiplex PCR; TCRdb keeps in-frame clones, though not all of them. Here the sample spans some 480,000 clones, roughly nine tenths being singletons. Sequencing was performed on peripheral blood, taken in a trial of Ad26.COV2.S vaccine versus placebo. These receptors were obtained from a person between 18 and 59 years old who received the Ad26.COV2.S COVID-19 vaccine or a placebo. Both conserved end residues are part of each CDR3. Each record gives: CDR3 DNA, CDR3 protein, clone size, V gene, D gene, J gene. The D gene is left open where the match is weak. The size field is filled for only some rows; it gives once, few, many or a size class.

TGTGCCACCAGTGCCCTGCGGGGAGGAGGGCTGTTTTTT | CATSALRGGGLFF | - | TRBV24-1 | - | TRBJ2-2
TGTGCCAGCAGCAAGGGAGAGAACACCGGGGAGCTGTTTTTT | CASSKGENTGELFF | - | TRBV6-6 | - | TRBJ2-2
TGTGCCAGCAGTTTCCTACAGGGGCACGAGCAGTACTTC | CASSFLQGHEQYF | - | TRBV28 | TRBD1 | TRBJ2-7
TGCGCCAGCAGCCTCAGGGAGGCGTACGAGCAGTACTTC | CASSLREAYEQYF | - | TRBV4-1 | - | TRBJ2-7
TGTGCCAGCAGTTACTCGGCCCTGACAGGGGACTATGGCTACACCTTC | CASSYSALTGDYGYTF | - | TRBV6-5 | TRBD1 | TRBJ1-2
TGTGCCAGCTCACCATCCCTTTCGGGAGTAAGTGAGACCCAGTACTTC | CASSPSLSGVSETQYF | - | TRBV18 | - | TRBJ2-5
TGTGCCAGCAGCCGGGACAGGGGCGGCGAGCAGTACTTC | CASSRDRGGEQYF | - | TRBV7-3 | TRBD1 | TRBJ2-7
TGTGCCAGCAGCTTAGGTGCGGCAGGCCGCGGGGAAGAGACCCAGTACTTC | CASSLGAAGRGEETQYF | - | TRBV11-3 | - | TRBJ2-5
TGTGCCAGCAGTTACCGCACAGGGTTGCCCACTGAAGCTTTCTTT | CASSYRTGLPTEAFF | - | TRBV6-6 | - | TRBJ1-1
TGTGCCACCGGAGCCGACCCTCGGGGTAATGAGCAGTTCTTC | CATGADPRGNEQFF | - | TRBV24-1 | - | TRBJ2-1
TGTGCCAGCAGCTTAGCGTCGGTGGGGAACTACAATGAGCAGTTCTTC | CASSLASVGNYNEQFF | - | TRBV7-2 | - | TRBJ2-1
TGTGCCAGCAGCCAAGGGGCACTAGCGGGAGGAGTCTATACGCAGTATTTT | CASSQGALAGGVYTQYF | - | TRBV4-2 | TRBD2 | TRBJ2-3
TGTGCCAGCTCACCACCTTCCTCAGGGCTGCTACCACCCCTCCACTTT | CASSPPSSGLLPPLHF | many | TRBV18 | - | TRBJ1-6
TGTGCCAGCAGCTGGTACGAGAGGAAGCGGTTTGGCACAGATACGCAGTATTTT | CASSWYERKRFGTDTQYF | - | TRBV5-6 | - | TRBJ2-3
TGCGCCAGCAGTCAGGGCCCGGGAGAGACCCAGTACTTC | CASSQGPGETQYF | - | TRBV5-1 | - | TRBJ2-5
TGTGCCAGCAGCGCCGGACGGTCGAATGAGCAGTTCTTC | CASSAGRSNEQFF | once | TRBV7-6 | - | TRBJ2-1
TGTGCCAGCAGCTCTAAAGGTGCAAGGAAGAACACTGAAGCTTTCTTT | CASSSKGARKNTEAFF | - | TRBV7-3 | - | TRBJ1-1
TGTGCCAGCAGCGCAAGACAGGGCAGTGGGGTTGAGCAGTTCTTC | CASSARQGSGVEQFF | - | TRBV7-3 | TRBD1 | TRBJ2-1
TGTGCCTGGAGTGTCTTGACTGAAGCTTTCTTT | CAWSVLTEAFF | - | TRBV30 | - | TRBJ1-1
TGCGCCAGCAGCTCTAGAGGGGGTTATGAGACCCAGTACTTC | CASSSRGGYETQYF | - | TRBV5-1 | - | TRBJ2-5
TGTGCCAGCAGCTCGGATCACCGAGGGACCCAGTACTTC | CASSSDHRGTQYF | once | TRBV7-3 | - | TRBJ2-5
TGCGCCAGCAGCCCCGGGACGGTGAACACTGAAGCTTTCTTT | CASSPGTVNTEAFF | once | TRBV5-1 | - | TRBJ1-1
TGTGCCAGCAGCTTAGGAGCGGGGGCAAACTATGGCTACACCTTC | CASSLGAGANYGYTF | - | TRBV7-9 | - | TRBJ1-2
TGTGCCAGCAGTTTATTGGGACTAGCGGGAGGGCCTGTCACAGATACGCAGTATTTT | CASSLLGLAGGPVTDTQYF | - | TRBV28 | TRBD2 | TRBJ2-3
TGTGCCAGCAGCTCCGCGGGACAGGGAATTCCCGAGCAGTACTTC | CASSSAGQGIPEQYF | once | TRBV13 | TRBD1 | TRBJ2-7
TGTGCCAGCAGCTTGGGCGGCAGGGAGACGAGTCAGCCCCAGCATTTT | CASSLGGRETSQPQHF | - | TRBV5-6 | - | TRBJ1-5
TGTGCCAGCAGTTTTGGGACAGACTCCTACGAGCAGTACTTC | CASSFGTDSYEQYF | - | TRBV6-5 | TRBD1 | TRBJ2-7
TGCGCCAGCAGCCAAGACCCAGCAGTCTCGAATGAGCAGTTCTTC | CASSQDPAVSNEQFF | - | TRBV4-3 | - | TRBJ2-1
TGTGCCAGCAGCTTGGAGGGACCTGGGGCCAACGTCCTGACTTTC | CASSLEGPGANVLTF | - | TRBV5-6 | - | TRBJ2-6
TGCGCCAGCACTTCGACTACGAGCTCCTACAATGAGCAGTTCTTC | CASTSTTSSYNEQFF | - | TRBV5-1 | - | TRBJ2-1
TGTGCCAGCAGTTTATCGTGGGGGAACGAGCAGTACTTC | CASSLSWGNEQYF | - | TRBV27 | - | TRBJ2-7
TGCGCCAGCAGCCAAGGACTAGCGGCGAACACCGGGGAGCTGTTTTTT | CASSQGLAANTGELFF | - | TRBV4-3 | TRBD2 | TRBJ2-2
TGTGCCAGCAGTTTCGGAGACAGGGGCGGGGAGCCCCAGCATTTT | CASSFGDRGGEPQHF | few | TRBV28 | TRBD1 | TRBJ1-5